This record covers a single T cell receptor (beta chain). This entry belongs to a study of cytomegalovirus exposure and HLA in healthy donors. Germline assignment: CDR1 SGHAT and CDR2 FQNNGV. The CDR3 extends over 14 amino acids. V was clipped by 2 bases and J by 7 bases, with 14 bases between them. With 60 Vbeta and 13 Jbeta primers, the PCR was carried out. Study processing details: Approximately 11 million of 75 million to 85 million unique TCR beta chains were shared, per a later count. The assay was immunoSEQ multiplex PCR, and TCRdb's table has in-frame clones only and misses some. D and trimming were read from the DNA, whereas the V and J calls and clone size are those reported in that table. The sample records approximately 240,000 clones, around nine tenths being singletons.

Source material: PBMCs. The receptor was isolated from a woman aged 18-29 years in good health and CMV-seronegative. The rearrangement links TRBV11-2 to TRBJ2-5; a possible D gene is TRBD2 (5 bases). The CDR3 is CASSLIAREGTQYF. In DNA form, the CDR3 reads TGTGCCAGCAGCTTAATAGCCCGGGAAGGGACCCAGTACTTC. The full variable domain, completed using reference TRBV11-2 and TRBJ2-5, is EAGVAQSPRYKIIEKRQSVAFWCNPISGHATLYWYQQILGQGPKLLIQFQNNGVVDDSQLPKDRFSAERLKGVDSTLKIQPAKLEDSAVYLCASSLIAREGTQYFGPGTRLLVL.